Shown below are 8 T cell receptor beta chains from a single sample sequenced in a study of PD-L1 blockade in urothelial cancer. Stated time point: peripheral blood 6 weeks after treatment start. Method: immunoSEQ multiplex PCR; TCRdb's copy keeps in-frame clones and lacks some. The table has fewer than 50,000 clones, roughly nine tenths seen once. The sample was PBMCs, taken around atezolizumab (anti-PD-L1) treatment. These receptors all stem from a man aged 65 to 79 with urothelial cancer.

In its sample, this clone was seen once. This sequence joins TRBV19 and TRBJ2-1; TRBD2 agrees at 11 bases. V dropped 7 bases and J dropped 6; count of bases not matched to a gene: 17. Germline CDR1 LNHDA, CDR2 SQIVND (reference sequence). The length of the CDR3 is 18 residues. The CDR3 protein is CASTEAISGRAYGNEQFF. DNA for the CDR3: TGTGCCAGTACCGAGGCCATTAGCGGGAGGGCTTACGGCAATGAGCAGTTCTTC.

This chain uses TRBV6-6 with TRBJ2-5, with 9 bases identical to TRBD1. The CDR3 length is 15 residues. Unmatched junction bases numbered 2, after V lost 2 bases and J lost 1 base. Germline lookup yields CDR1 MNHNY and CDR2 SVGAGI (reference sequence). The CDR3 spells CASSYGQGTQETQYF. For the CDR3, the DNA is TGTGCCAGCAGTTACGGACAGGGGACCCAAGAGACCCAGTACTTC.

The chain recombines TRBV6-1 with TRBJ2-3; 12 nucleotides align to TRBD2. The CDR3 runs to 15 residues. Per germline, CDR1 MNHNS and CDR2 SASEGT. The trim removed 6 bases at V and 2 bases at J, leaving 3 bases unmatched. Written as DNA, the CDR3 is TGTGCCAGCAGCCTAGCGGGAGGGCCCACAGATACGCAGTATTTT. Translation: CASSLAGGPTDTQYF.

The chain joins TRBV5-1 to TRBJ1-2; TRBD1 agrees at 10 bases. Germline V gene lookup returns CDR1 SGHRS and CDR2 YFSETQ. The J segment lost 9 bases and the V segment lost 4 bases, leaving 9 bases of the junction unmatched. The CDR3 extends over 14 amino acids. This chain's CDR3 is CASSPTTGGNSYTF. In DNA, the CDR3 is TGCGCCAGCAGCCCTACGACAGGGGGCAATAGCTACACCTTC. The entire variable domain, with the rest obtained from reference TRBV5-1 and TRBJ1-2, is as follows: KAGVTQTPRYLIKTRGQQVTLSCSPISGHRSVSWYQQTPGQGLQFLFEYFSETQRNKGNFPGRFSGRQFSNSRSEMNVSTLELGDSALYLCASSPTTGGNSYTFGSGTRLTVV.

V is TRBV27 and J is TRBJ2-3, with 9 positions matching TRBD2. The junction had 5 bases not matched to a gene; V was cut back by 5 bases and J by 5 bases. CDR3 length: 14 amino acids. The germline V gene has CDR1 MNHEY and CDR2 SMNVEV (reference sequence). Written as DNA, the CDR3 is TGTGCCAGCAGTCTGGGACTAGCCAAAGATACGCAGTATTTT. Protein product: CASSLGLAKDTQYF.

The rearrangement links TRBV19 to TRBJ2-7; TRBD1 matches at 8 bases. Germline V gene lookup returns CDR1 LNHDA and CDR2 SQIVND (reference sequence). V gave up 1 base and J gave up 3 bases; unmatched junction bases: 8. The CDR3 length is 16 residues. The CDR3 is CASSIAWTGYYYEQYF. CDR3 in DNA: TGTGCCAGTAGTATAGCCTGGACAGGGTATTACTACGAGCAGTACTTC. The full variable domain, in which reference TRBV19 and TRBJ2-7 provide the parts outside the CDR3, is DGGITQSPKYLFRKEGQNVTLSCEQNLNHDAMYWYRQDPGQGLRLIYYSQIVNDFQKGDIAEGYSVSREKKESFPLTVTSAQKNPTAFYLCASSIAWTGYYYEQYFGPGTRLTVT.

This chain joins TRBV6-1 and TRBJ1-1; TRBD1 agrees at 9 bases. The CDR3 contains 13 residues. The trim removed 7 bases at V and 7 bases at J, leaving 7 bases unmatched. In germline, CDR1 is MNHNS, CDR2 SASEGT. The CDR3: CASILQGAGEAFF. The DNA of the CDR3 is TGTGCCAGCATTCTACAGGGGGCGGGTGAAGCTTTCTTT.

The chain has TRBV27 and TRBJ2-7, with D perhaps matching TRBD2 (5 bases). V dropped 5 bases and J dropped 7 bases, with 18 bases sitting between them. Germline V gives CDR1 MNHEY, CDR2 SMNVEV (reference sequence). The CDR3 covers 14 residues. CDR3 in amino acids: CASSPWTGPGEQYF. Here the CDR3 DNA reads TGTGCCAGCAGTCCCTGGACTGGGCCGGGGGAGCAGTACTTC.